The TCR beta chain described here comes from a study of blood T cell repertoires in COVID-19. Comments on this clone: At one boundary the junction diverges from the germline segment, which might be a read error.

The CDR3 is made up of 17 amino acids. The germline CDR1 and CDR2 sequences are SSHAT and FNYEAQ (reference sequence). The method was immunoSEQ multiplex PCR; TCRdb's version includes in-frame clones alone and lacks a portion of them. This table has about 42,000 clones, 65% to 80% appearing once. This chain connects TRBV7-7 to TRBJ2-7, with a possible D match to TRBD1 (6 bases). Sequences were obtained from peripheral blood. This receptor was taken from an elderly man with acute or convalescent COVID-19. The DNA of the CDR3 is TGTGCTAGCACCCCGGGTACAGGGCCCAGAAAATTTTACGAGCAGTACTTC. It encodes CASTPGTGPRKFYEQYF.